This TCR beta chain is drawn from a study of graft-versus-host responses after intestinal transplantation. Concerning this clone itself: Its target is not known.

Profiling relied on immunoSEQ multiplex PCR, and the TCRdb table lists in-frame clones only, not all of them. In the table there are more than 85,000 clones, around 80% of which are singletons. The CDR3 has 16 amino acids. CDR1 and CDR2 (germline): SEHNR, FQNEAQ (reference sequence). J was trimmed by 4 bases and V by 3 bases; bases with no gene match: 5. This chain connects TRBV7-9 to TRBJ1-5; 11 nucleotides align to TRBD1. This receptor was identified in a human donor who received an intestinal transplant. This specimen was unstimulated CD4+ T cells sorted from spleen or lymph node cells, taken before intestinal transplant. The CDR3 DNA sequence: TGTGCCAGCAGCTTTTTGGACAGGGGGCGTAATCAGCCCCAGCATTTT. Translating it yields CASSFLDRGRNQPQHF.